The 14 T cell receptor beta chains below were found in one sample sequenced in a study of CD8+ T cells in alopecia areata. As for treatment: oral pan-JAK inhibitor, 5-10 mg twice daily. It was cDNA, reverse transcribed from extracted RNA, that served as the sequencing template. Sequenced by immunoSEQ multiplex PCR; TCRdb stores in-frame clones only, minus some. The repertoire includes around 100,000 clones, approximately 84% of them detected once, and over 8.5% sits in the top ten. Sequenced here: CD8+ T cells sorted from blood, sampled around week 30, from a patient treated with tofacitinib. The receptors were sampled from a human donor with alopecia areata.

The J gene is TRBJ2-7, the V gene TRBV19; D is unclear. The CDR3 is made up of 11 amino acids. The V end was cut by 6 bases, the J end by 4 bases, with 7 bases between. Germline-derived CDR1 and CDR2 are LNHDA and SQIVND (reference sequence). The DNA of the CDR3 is TGTGCCAGTAGCTGGTCGTACGAGCAGTACTTC. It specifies CASSWSYEQYF.

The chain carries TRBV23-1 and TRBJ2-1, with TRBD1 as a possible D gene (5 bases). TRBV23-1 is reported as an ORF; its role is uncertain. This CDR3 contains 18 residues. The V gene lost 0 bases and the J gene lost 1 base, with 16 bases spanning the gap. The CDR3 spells CASSQSVRALTSYNEQFF. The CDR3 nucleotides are TGCGCCAGCAGTCAATCCGTCAGGGCCCTAACATCCTACAATGAGCAGTTCTTC.

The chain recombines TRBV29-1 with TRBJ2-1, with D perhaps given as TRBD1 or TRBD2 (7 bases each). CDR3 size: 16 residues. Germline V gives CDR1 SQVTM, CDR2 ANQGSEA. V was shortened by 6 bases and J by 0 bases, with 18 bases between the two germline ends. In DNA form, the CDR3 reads TGCAGCGTACAGGGGAGGGAGGAGAGCTCCTACAATGAGCAGTTCTTC. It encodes CSVQGREESSYNEQFF.

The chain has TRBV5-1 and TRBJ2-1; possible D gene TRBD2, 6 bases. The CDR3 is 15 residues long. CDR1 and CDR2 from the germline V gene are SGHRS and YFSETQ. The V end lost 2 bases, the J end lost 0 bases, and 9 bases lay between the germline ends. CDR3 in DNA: TGCGCCAGCAGCTTATGGGACTTCTCCTACAATGAGCAGTTCTTC. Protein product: CASSLWDFSYNEQFF.

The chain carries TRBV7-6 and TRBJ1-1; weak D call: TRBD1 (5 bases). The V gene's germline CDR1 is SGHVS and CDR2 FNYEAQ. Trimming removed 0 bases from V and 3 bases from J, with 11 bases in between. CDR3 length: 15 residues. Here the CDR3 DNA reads TGTGCCAGCAGCTTAGCGCAAGGGGCTGACACTGAAGCTTTCTTT. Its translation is CASSLAQGADTEAFF.

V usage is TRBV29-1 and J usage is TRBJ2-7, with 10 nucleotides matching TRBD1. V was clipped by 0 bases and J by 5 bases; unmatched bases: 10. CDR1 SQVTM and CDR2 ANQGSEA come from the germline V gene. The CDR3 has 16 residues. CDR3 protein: CSVEDVVGQGRDEQYF. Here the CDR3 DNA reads TGCAGCGTTGAAGATGTAGTGGGACAGGGGAGGGACGAGCAGTACTTC.

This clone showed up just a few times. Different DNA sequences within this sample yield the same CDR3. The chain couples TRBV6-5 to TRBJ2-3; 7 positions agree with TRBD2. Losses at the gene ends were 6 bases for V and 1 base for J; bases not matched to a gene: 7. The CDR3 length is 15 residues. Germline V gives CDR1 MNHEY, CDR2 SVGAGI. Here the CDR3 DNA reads TGTGCCAGCAGAGCCGGGCTAGCGGGCACAGATACGCAGTATTTT. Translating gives CASRAGLAGTDTQYF.

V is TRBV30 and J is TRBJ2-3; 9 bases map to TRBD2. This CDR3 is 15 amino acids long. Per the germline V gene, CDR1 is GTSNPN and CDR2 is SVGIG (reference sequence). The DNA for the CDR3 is TGTGTTCTCGCGGGAGGGTCTGTGTGGACAGATACGCAGTATTTT. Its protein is CVLAGGSVWTDTQYF.

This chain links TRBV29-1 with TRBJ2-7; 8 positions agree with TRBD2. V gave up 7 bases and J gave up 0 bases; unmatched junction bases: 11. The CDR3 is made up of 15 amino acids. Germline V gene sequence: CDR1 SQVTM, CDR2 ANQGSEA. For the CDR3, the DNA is TGCAGCGCCTTCGCCGGACTAGCTCCCTCCTACGAGCAGTACTTC. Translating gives CSAFAGLAPSYEQYF.

DNA for the CDR3: TGTGCCAGCAGTTTTTCCGACAGGGTCGAGCAGTACTTC. It translates to CASSFSDRVEQYF. J is TRBJ2-5 and V is TRBV27, with 7 bases matching TRBD1. The end of the DNA fits TRBJ2-7 better, so the J call may be wrong. This CDR3 is built from 13 residues. Germline V gene lookup returns CDR1 MNHEY and CDR2 SMNVEV (reference sequence).

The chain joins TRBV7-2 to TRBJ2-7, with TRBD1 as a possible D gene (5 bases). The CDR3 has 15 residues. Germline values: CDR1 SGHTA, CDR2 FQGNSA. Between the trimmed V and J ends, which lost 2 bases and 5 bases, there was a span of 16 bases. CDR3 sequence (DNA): TGTGCCAGCAGCTTATGGCCAGGGCGACGGGACGAGCAGTACTTC. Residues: CASSLWPGRRDEQYF. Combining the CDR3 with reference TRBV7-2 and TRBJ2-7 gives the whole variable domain GAGVSQSPSNKVTEKGKDVELRCDPISGHTALYWYRQSLGQGLEFLIYFQGNSAPDKSGLPSDRFSAERTGGSVSTLTIQRTQQEDSAVYLCASSLWPGRRDEQYFGPGTRLTVT.

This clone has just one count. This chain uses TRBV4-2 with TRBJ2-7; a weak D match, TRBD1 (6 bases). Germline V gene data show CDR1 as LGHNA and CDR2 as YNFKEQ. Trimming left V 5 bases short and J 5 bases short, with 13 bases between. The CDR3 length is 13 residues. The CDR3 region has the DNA TGTGCCAGCAGCGGAACAGGGATCGACGAGCAGTACTTC. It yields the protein CASSGTGIDEQYF.

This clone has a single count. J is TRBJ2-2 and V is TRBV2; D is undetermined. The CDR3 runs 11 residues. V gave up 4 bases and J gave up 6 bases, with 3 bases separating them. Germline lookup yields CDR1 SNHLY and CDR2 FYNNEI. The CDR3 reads CASSGAGELFF. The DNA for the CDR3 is TGTGCCAGCAGTGGGGCCGGGGAGCTGTTTTTT. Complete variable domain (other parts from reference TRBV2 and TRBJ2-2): EPEVTQTPSHQVTQMGQEVILRCVPISNHLYFYWYRQILGQKVEFLVSFYNNEISEKSEIFDDQFSVERPDGSNFTLKIRSTKLEDSAMYFCASSGAGELFFGEGSRLTVL.

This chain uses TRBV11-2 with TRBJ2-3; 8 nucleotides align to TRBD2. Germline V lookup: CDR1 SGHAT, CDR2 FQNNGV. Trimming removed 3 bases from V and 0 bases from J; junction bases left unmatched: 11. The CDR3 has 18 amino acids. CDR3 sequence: CASSFPGTRSYSTDTQYF. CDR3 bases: TGTGCCAGCAGCTTCCCGGGGACTAGGTCCTATAGCACAGATACGCAGTATTTT. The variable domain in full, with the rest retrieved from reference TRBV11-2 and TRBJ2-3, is EAGVAQSPRYKIIEKRQSVAFWCNPISGHATLYWYQQILGQGPKLLIQFQNNGVVDDSQLPKDRFSAERLKGVDSTLKIQPAKLEDSAVYLCASSFPGTRSYSTDTQYFGPGTRLTVL.